This note documents a single T cell receptor (beta chain) sequence. The sample comes from a study of Graves' ophthalmopathy and Graves' hyperthyroidism. RNA transcripts were the template, and TCR beta CDR3 regions were amplified from them. First-round RT-PCR used HTBI primers; second-round multiplex PCR followed. MiXCR, applied by TCRdb to the multiplex PCR reads, yields one record per CDR3 protein. The sample lists approximately 410,000 distinct CDR3 sequences; 15% were seen once. This CDR3 comprises 13 residues. Germline V lookup: CDR1 DFQATT, CDR2 SNEGSKA (reference sequence). Germline trimming cut 5 bases from V and 8 bases from J; bases unmatched to any gene: 4.

This TCR came from a woman aged 18-29 years with stable Graves' hyperthyroidism. V is TRBV20-1 and J is TRBJ2-5; 14 positions agree with TRBD2. Material: peripheral blood. Written as DNA, the CDR3 is TGCAGTGCTGGACTAGCGGGGGGCCTAACCCAGTACTTC. This translates into CSAGLAGGLTQYF.